The 32 T cell receptor beta chains listed next were all sequenced from one sample in a study of blood T cell repertoires in COVID-19. TCRdb keeps only in-frame clones here, not all; method: immunoSEQ multiplex PCR. Of around 100,000 clones listed, roughly 86% are singletons. Sequenced sample: peripheral blood. These receptors came from a man aged 35 to 55 with acute or convalescent COVID-19.

The chain has TRBV3-1 (or the pseudogene TRBV3-2) and TRBJ2-5, with 7 bases identical to TRBD1. V was pared by 0 bases and J by 4 bases, with 5 bases of the junction left unmatched. This CDR3 comprises 15 residues. Germline V gene sequence: CDR1 LGHDT, CDR2 YNNKEL (reference sequence). The CDR3 DNA reads as TGTGCCAGCAGCCAAGAGGGTAGGGGGCGAGAGACCCAGTACTTC. Protein sequence: CASSQEGRGRETQYF.

The chain recombines TRBV12-3 or TRBV12-4 with TRBJ2-1; no clear D. CDR3 length: 10 amino acids. V was pared by 4 bases and J by 10 bases, with 5 bases between. CDR3 sequence: CASSSKEQFF. In DNA, the CDR3 is TGTGCCAGCAGTTCTAAGGAGCAGTTCTTC.

This chain uses TRBV5-4 with TRBJ1-2; D uncertain. Trimming removed 4 bases from V and 3 bases from J, with 10 bases in between. This CDR3 spans 13 amino acids. Germline CDR1 reads SGHNT; CDR2 reads YYREEE (reference sequence). This CDR3 is CASSQSSHYGYTF. CDR3 DNA sequence: TGTGCCAGCAGCCAGTCTTCACACTATGGCTACACCTTC.

V and J are TRBV6-2 or TRBV6-3 and TRBJ2-7; TRBD2 agrees at 13 bases. The CDR3 has 18 residues. The germline V gene encodes CDR1 MNHEY and CDR2 SVGEGT. Trimming took 0 bases from V and 2 from J; bases not matched to a gene: 7. The CDR3 coding sequence is TGTGCCAGCAGTTACTCGGGACTAGCGGGGATAAACCCCTACGAGCAGTACTTC. The encoded protein is CASSYSGLAGINPYEQYF.

In nucleotides, the CDR3 is TGTGCCAGCAGTTTTCTCGTACAGGGGAGCGGCTACACCTTC. Its translation: CASSFLVQGSGYTF. V gene TRBV6-5 combines with J gene TRBJ1-2, with TRBD1 matching over 7 bases. This CDR3 region has 14 residues. The V gene end was trimmed by 4 bases and the J gene end by 8 bases; junction bases not matched to a gene: 10. Germline lookup yields CDR1 MNHEY and CDR2 SVGAGI.

The chain recombines TRBV3-1 (or the pseudogene TRBV3-2) with TRBJ2-5; 8 positions agree with TRBD2. From germline, CDR1 is LGHDT and CDR2 YNNKEL (reference sequence). This CDR3 has 16 residues. Trimming removed 2 bases from V and 5 bases from J; junction bases left unmatched: 10. The CDR3, as DNA: TGTGCCAGCAGCCAACTCAACGGGGGGGCCCAGGAGACCCAGTACTTC. It encodes CASSQLNGGAQETQYF.

The chain uses TRBV18 and TRBJ2-1, with TRBD1 matching 10 bases. Unmatched junction bases numbered 2, after V lost 3 bases and J lost 3 bases. The germline CDR1 and CDR2 sequences are KGHSH and LQKENI. The CDR3 covers 15 residues. CDR3 DNA sequence: TGTGCCAGCTCACCGGGACAGGGGATCTACAATGAGCAGTTCTTC. Protein product: CASSPGQGIYNEQFF.

The V and J genes are TRBV19 and TRBJ1-2, with D possibly matching TRBD1 (6 bases). Germline CDR1 reads LNHDA; CDR2 reads SQIVND (reference sequence). The CDR3 loop spans 14 amino acids. V lost 5 bases and J 7 bases, leaving 17 bases between the germline ends. The CDR3 is CASSGWQGKGGYTF. The CDR3, as DNA: TGTGCCAGTAGTGGGTGGCAGGGGAAAGGTGGCTACACCTTC.

V is TRBV19 and J is TRBJ1-1; D is unresolved. The V gene lost 3 bases and the J gene lost 1 base, with 6 bases spanning the gap. The CDR3 totals 13 residues. Per germline, CDR1 LNHDA and CDR2 SQIVND (reference sequence). In DNA, the CDR3 is TGTGCCAGTAGTATTAGTCCGAACACTGAAGCTTTCTTT. This codes for CASSISPNTEAFF.

The J gene is TRBJ2-1, the V gene TRBV4-2; D possibly corresponds to TRBD2 (6 bases). The V gene lost 0 bases and the J gene lost 1 base, with 13 bases spanning the gap. Germline loops: CDR1 LGHNA, CDR2 YNFKEQ. The CDR3 covers 17 residues. For the CDR3, the DNA is TGTGCCAGCAGCCAAGATATGCGGGGCACATCCTACAATGAGCAGTTCTTC. Translated, it gives CASSQDMRGTSYNEQFF.

The genes are TRBV10-3 and TRBJ2-7, with 8 positions matching TRBD1. The CDR3 covers 16 residues. Per germline, CDR1 ENHRY and CDR2 SYGVKD. The V segment lost 2 bases and the J segment 5 bases; nucleotides outside the gene matches: 11. The CDR3 loop reads CAISEPPGRGLHEQYF. CDR3 DNA sequence: TGTGCCATCAGTGAGCCGCCGGGCAGGGGGCTCCACGAGCAGTACTTC.

The rearrangement joins TRBV19 to TRBJ1-5, with D perhaps matching TRBD1 (5 bases). This CDR3 region has 15 residues. CDR1 and CDR2 from the germline V gene are LNHDA and SQIVND (reference sequence). With 5 bases removed from V and 0 bases from J, the gap between germline ends came to 11 bases. The CDR3 loop reads CASSPSGYSNQPQHF. CDR3 in DNA: TGTGCCAGTAGTCCTTCAGGGTATAGCAATCAGCCCCAGCATTTT. Filled out from reference TRBV19 and TRBJ1-5, the complete variable domain reads DGGITQSPKYLFRKEGQNVTLSCEQNLNHDAMYWYRQDPGQGLRLIYYSQIVNDFQKGDIAEGYSVSREKKESFPLTVTSAQKNPTAFYLCASSPSGYSNQPQHFGDGTRLSIL.

This chain uses TRBV6-1 with TRBJ1-2; possibly TRBD1 for D (6 bases). Between the trimmed V and J ends, which lost 4 bases and 1 base, there was a span of 19 bases. Germline V CDR1 and CDR2: MNHNS, SASEGT. The CDR3 has 17 residues. The CDR3 bases are TGTGCCAGCAGTGCGGCTTCAGGGGCGAGCTTTAACTATGGCTACACCTTC. Its protein product is CASSAASGASFNYGYTF.

The count of this clone is one. This sequence joins TRBV7-8 and TRBJ1-1; no firm D call. V was pared by 5 bases and J by 0 bases, with 10 bases between. This CDR3 is built from 14 residues. CDR1 and CDR2 (germline): SGHVS, FQNEAQ. CDR3 sequence: CASSLSLMNTEAFF. The CDR3 DNA is TGTGCCAGCAGCCTCAGTTTAATGAACACTGAAGCTTTCTTT.

The V call is TRBV24-1, the J call TRBJ2-5, with 13 bases aligning to TRBD2. Germline loops: CDR1 KGHDR, CDR2 SFDVKD. The length of the CDR3 is 17 residues. The trim removed 4 bases at V and 4 bases at J, leaving 8 bases unmatched. The CDR3 is CATSETGLAGAGETQYF. The CDR3 coding sequence is TGTGCCACCAGTGAGACCGGACTAGCGGGAGCTGGAGAGACCCAGTACTTC.

The rearrangement uses TRBV6-5 and TRBJ1-2; 7 positions agree with TRBD1. The germline gives CDR1 MNHEY, CDR2 SVGAGI. There are 13 residues in the CDR3. Unmatched junction bases numbered 3, after V lost 8 bases and J lost 0 bases. CDR3 loop: CASRDRANYGYTF. Here the CDR3 DNA reads TGTGCCAGCCGGGACAGAGCTAACTATGGCTACACCTTC.

This rearrangement joins TRBV19 to TRBJ2-7; TRBD2 is a possible D gene (5 bases). Germline V gene data show CDR1 as LNHDA and CDR2 as SQIVND (reference sequence). This CDR3 is 12 amino acids long. Trimming left V 5 bases short and J 2 bases short, with 7 bases between. CDR3 DNA: TGTGCCAGTAGTCCCGGGACCTACGAGCAGTACTTC. It is translated as CASSPGTYEQYF.

The J gene is TRBJ1-1, the V gene TRBV18, with a weak D call TRBD1 (5 bases). The CDR3 consists of 13 residues. The V end lost 6 bases, the J end lost 0 bases, and 8 bases lay between the germline ends. Looked up from germline, CDR1 is KGHSH and CDR2 is LQKENI. The CDR3 DNA reads as TGTGCCAGCTCCGAGACAGTGAACACTGAAGCTTTCTTT. Its translation: CASSETVNTEAFF.

This chain joins TRBV6-5 and TRBJ1-2, with TRBD1 as a possible D gene (5 bases). Germline lookup yields CDR1 MNHEY and CDR2 SVGAGI. Trimming removed 2 bases from V and 4 bases from J, with 8 bases in between. The CDR3 spans 13 residues. The DNA of the CDR3 is TGTGCCAGCAGTTACGGAGACAGCTATGGCTACACCTTC. It codes for CASSYGDSYGYTF.

The chain uses TRBV5-6 and TRBJ2-1; possible D gene TRBD2, 6 bases. CDR1 and CDR2 from the germline V gene are SGHDT and YYEEEE. This CDR3 has 13 residues. The V end lost 0 bases, the J end lost 6 bases, and 7 bases lay between the germline ends. CDR3 residues: CASSLAGGNEQFF. CDR3 bases: TGTGCCAGCAGCTTGGCCGGGGGCAATGAGCAGTTCTTC. Using reference TRBV5-6 and TRBJ2-1 for the parts outside the CDR3, the full variable domain is DAGVTQSPTHLIKTRGQQVTLRCSPKSGHDTVSWYQQALGQGPQFIFQYYEEEERQRGNFPDRFSGHQFPNYSSELNVNALLLGDSALYLCASSLAGGNEQFFGPGTRLTVL.

The chain joins TRBV3-1 (or the pseudogene TRBV3-2) to TRBJ2-1; 9 bases are shared with TRBD2. The germline V gene encodes CDR1 LGHDT and CDR2 YNNKEL (reference sequence). The CDR3 is made up of 19 amino acids. The V and J ends lost 4 bases and 2 bases, in that order; junction bases with no gene match: 15. The CDR3 DNA is TGTGCCAGCAGCCGCCGAGCCCTTAGCGGGAGTAAACCCTACAATGAGCAGTTCTTC. This gives the protein CASSRRALSGSKPYNEQFF.

This chain connects TRBV14 to TRBJ2-2; 7 bases fit TRBD2. The CDR3 runs 17 residues. Germline V CDR1 and CDR2: SGHDN, FVKESK. Trimming took 3 bases from V and 0 from J; bases not matched to a gene: 7. The CDR3 DNA is TGTGCCAGCAGCCACCGGGACTATCAAGCGAACACCGGGGAGCTGTTTTTT. It encodes CASSHRDYQANTGELFF.

The chain links TRBV30 to TRBJ1-2; tentative D call: TRBD1 (5 bases). The CDR3 loop spans 15 amino acids. CDR1 and CDR2 (germline): GTSNPN, SVGIG (reference sequence). The ends were cut back, 3 bases at V and 3 bases at J, with 17 bases in the middle. The CDR3 coding sequence is TGTGCCTGGAGCCAACGGGGGGGTTTTGACTATGGCTACACCTTC. This translates into CAWSQRGGFDYGYTF.

The chain combines TRBV10-3 with TRBJ2-3; a possible D gene is TRBD2 (6 bases). V was trimmed by 0 bases and J by 1 base, leaving 11 bases between them. CDR1 and CDR2 from the germline V gene are ENHRY and SYGVKD. CDR3 length: 16 residues. This CDR3 reads CAISESGTRGTDTQYF. The CDR3 DNA follows: TGTGCCATCAGTGAGTCTGGGACTCGCGGCACAGATACGCAGTATTTT.

The rearrangement uses TRBV19 and TRBJ2-1; D unclear. Per the germline V gene, CDR1 is LNHDA and CDR2 is SQIVND (reference sequence). The CDR3 length is 15 residues. The ends were cut back, 4 bases at V and 4 bases at J, with 14 bases in the middle. CDR3 protein: CASSKTLAGYNEQFF. The CDR3 region has the DNA TGTGCCAGTAGTAAGACTCTGGCCGGGTACAATGAGCAGTTCTTC.

The CDR3 loop is CASSLSSVSYNEQFF. The CDR3 DNA follows: TGTGCCAGCAGTCTCTCTAGCGTCTCCTACAATGAGCAGTTCTTC. V usage is TRBV2 and J usage is TRBJ2-1; D perhaps matches TRBD2 (6 bases). CDR1 is SNHLY and CDR2 is FYNNEI in the germline V gene. V was pared by 5 bases and J by 0 bases, with 11 bases between. The CDR3 has 15 amino acids.

The chain carries TRBV6-2 or TRBV6-3 and TRBJ2-1, with D perhaps TRBD2 (5 bases). Germline V gene lookup returns CDR1 MNHEY and CDR2 SVGEGT. V was shortened by 6 bases and J by 13 bases, with 31 bases between the two germline ends. This CDR3 is 17 amino acids long. The CDR3 DNA reads TGTGCCAGCAGCCGTCCCGAGCCAGCGGTAACAAAGGCGGCACAGTTCTTC. This codes for CASSRPEPAVTKAAQFF.

V and J are TRBV27 and TRBJ2-3; D might be TRBD1 (6 bases). CDR1 is MNHEY, CDR2 SMNVEV, per germline (reference sequence). There are 15 residues in the CDR3. The V and J ends lost 2 bases and 1 base respectively, with 10 bases between them. The CDR3 spells CASSLVPGGTDTQYF. CDR3 DNA sequence: TGTGCCAGCAGTTTAGTTCCAGGGGGCACAGATACGCAGTATTTT.

This chain links TRBV19 with TRBJ2-3; 7 positions agree with TRBD2. V trimming: 5 bases; J trimming: 5 bases; junction bases outside the gene matches: 10. The CDR3 is 15 amino acids. CDR1 is LNHDA, CDR2 SQIVND, per germline (reference sequence). The CDR3 reads CASSSSGGPGDTQYF. The CDR3 DNA reads as TGTGCCAGTAGTTCTTCGGGGGGACCGGGAGATACGCAGTATTTT.

The chain links TRBV4-1 to TRBJ1-1; the D gene is possibly TRBD1 (5 bases). Trimming took 3 bases from V and 6 from J, leaving 17 bases between them. The CDR3 is made up of 15 amino acids. Germline V gives CDR1 MGHRA, CDR2 YSYEKL. The DNA of the CDR3 is TGCGCCAGCAGCCAGCGGGGAGGGGAGGTTGCTGAAGCTTTCTTT. Its translation is CASSQRGGEVAEAFF.

The chain couples TRBV7-2 to TRBJ2-5; 11 bases align to TRBD1. The CDR3 extends over 14 amino acids. Per the germline V gene, CDR1 is SGHTA and CDR2 is FQGNSA. V shed 1 base and J 5 bases; nucleotides not matched to a gene: 0. CDR3 loop: CASSLGDRGETQYF. For the CDR3, the DNA is TGTGCCAGCAGCTTAGGGGACAGGGGGGAGACCCAGTACTTC. The complete variable domain, with remaining parts taken from reference TRBV7-2 and TRBJ2-5, reads GAGVSQSPSNKVTEKGKDVELRCDPISGHTALYWYRQSLGQGLEFLIYFQGNSAPDKSGLPSDRFSAERTGGSVSTLTIQRTQQEDSAVYLCASSLGDRGETQYFGPGTRLLVL.

The V call is TRBV7-2, the J call TRBJ1-3; TRBD1 matches 8 bases. The V segment lost 5 bases and the J segment 4 bases; nucleotides outside the gene matches: 4. The CDR3 is 14 amino acids. The germline V gene encodes CDR1 SGHTA and CDR2 FQGNSA. The CDR3 sequence is CASSNPGGGNTIYF. CDR3 nucleotides: TGTGCCAGCAGCAACCCAGGGGGCGGAAACACCATATATTTT. Variable domain in full (rest from reference TRBV7-2 and TRBJ1-3): GAGVSQSPSNKVTEKGKDVELRCDPISGHTALYWYRQSLGQGLEFLIYFQGNSAPDKSGLPSDRFSAERTGGSVSTLTIQRTQQEDSAVYLCASSNPGGGNTIYFGEGSWLTVV.